The 2 T cell receptor beta chains in this list originate from one sample, sequenced in a study of T cells after yellow fever vaccination. TCRdb used MiXCR to reprocess the 5' RACE reads, holding one entry per CDR3 protein. In the table there are approximately 12,000 distinct CDR3 sequences, 4.9% of which are singletons. This specimen was PBMCs, either bulk or a sorted T-cell subset (CD4+, CD8+, memory, or dextramer-sorted; not recorded which), taken 45 days after the yellow fever booster vaccination. Receptors originate from a young man who received the YFV17D yellow fever vaccine.

This clonotype was observed at least ten times. This chain links TRBV10-3 with TRBJ2-3, with 7 nucleotides matching TRBD2. The CDR3 is 14 amino acids. From germline, CDR1 is ENHRY and CDR2 SYGVKD. Trimming took 4 bases from V and 0 from J; bases not matched to a gene: 1. The CDR3 coding sequence is TGTGCCATCAGTGCGCGGGGGAGCACAGATACGCAGTATTTT. This sequence encodes CAISARGSTDTQYF.

This clonotype was found many times. CDR3 DNA sequence: TGCGCCAGCAGCTTGGCCGAAGCTAACTATGGCTACACCTTC. It encodes CASSLAEANYGYTF. V usage is TRBV5-1 and J usage is TRBJ1-2; no clear D gene. The V and J ends lost 0 bases and 0 bases respectively, with 6 bases between them. CDR3 size: 14 residues. Germline V gene data show CDR1 as SGHRS and CDR2 as YFSETQ. The full variable domain, its missing parts supplied by reference TRBV5-1 and TRBJ1-2, is KAGVTQTPRYLIKTRGQQVTLSCSPISGHRSVSWYQQTPGQGLQFLFEYFSETQRNKGNFPGRFSGRQFSNSRSEMNVSTLELGDSALYLCASSLAEANYGYTFGSGTRLTVV.